This T cell receptor (beta chain) is drawn from a study of OX40 agonist ivuxolimab in advanced cancers. In the study overall: Clinicians treated patients with ivuxolimab, an agonistic anti-OX40 (CD134) antibody. Checkpoint inhibitors had been given previously to around 38% of patients.

Points on this clone: The antigen is undetermined.

The protocol was immunoSEQ multiplex PCR, while the TCRdb copy is restricted to in-frame clones and leaves out a portion. In the table there are nearly 95,000 clones, 90% to 95% of which are singletons. Germline assignment: CDR1 SGHNT and CDR2 YYREEE (reference sequence). V lost 4 bases to trimming and J lost 7 bases, with 9 bases between them. The CDR3 has 12 residues. Regarding the study as a whole: Dose levels from 0.1 to 3.0 mg/kg saw CD4+ and CD8+ blood T cells expand clonally by week 6.

The sample in question was CD4+ or CD8+ T cells sorted from blood, obtained in a trial of the OX40 agonist ivuxolimab. This sequence was found in an adult with an advanced solid tumor such as melanoma, head and neck, liver or kidney cancer. The rearrangement uses TRBV5-4 and TRBJ2-1, with a possible D match to TRBD2 (5 bases). The CDR3: CASSLSANEQFF. The DNA for the CDR3 is TGTGCCAGCAGCCTTAGCGCGAATGAGCAGTTCTTC.